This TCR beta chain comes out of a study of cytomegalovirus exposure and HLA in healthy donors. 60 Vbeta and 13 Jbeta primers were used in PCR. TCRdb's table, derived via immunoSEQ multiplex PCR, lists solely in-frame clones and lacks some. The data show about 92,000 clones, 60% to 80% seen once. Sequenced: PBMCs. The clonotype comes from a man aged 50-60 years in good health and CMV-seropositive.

In DNA form, the CDR3 reads TGCGCCAGCAGCTACCTTAGTCTGGGAGTCACAGATACGCAGTATTTT. It specifies CASSYLSLGVTDTQYF. The genes are TRBV5-1 and TRBJ2-3; possible D gene TRBD2, 5 bases. The ends were cut back, 3 bases at V and 2 bases at J, with 16 bases in the middle. Germline assignment: CDR1 SGHRS and CDR2 YFSETQ. CDR3 length equals 16 residues.